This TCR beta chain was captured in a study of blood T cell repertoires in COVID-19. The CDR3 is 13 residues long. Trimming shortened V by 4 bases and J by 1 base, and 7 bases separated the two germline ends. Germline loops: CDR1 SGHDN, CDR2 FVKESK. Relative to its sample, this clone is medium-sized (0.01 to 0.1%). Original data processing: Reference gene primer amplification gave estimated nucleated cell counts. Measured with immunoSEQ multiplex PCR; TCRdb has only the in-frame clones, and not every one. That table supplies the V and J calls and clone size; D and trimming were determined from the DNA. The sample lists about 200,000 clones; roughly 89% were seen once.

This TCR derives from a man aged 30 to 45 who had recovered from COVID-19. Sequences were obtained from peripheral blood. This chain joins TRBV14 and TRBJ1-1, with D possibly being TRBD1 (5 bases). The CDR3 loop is CASSPTANTEAFF. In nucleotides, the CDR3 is TGTGCCAGCAGCCCGACAGCGAACACTGAAGCTTTCTTT. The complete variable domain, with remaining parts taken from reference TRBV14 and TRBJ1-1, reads EAGVTQFPSHSVIEKGQTVTLRCDPISGHDNLYWYRRVMGKEIKFLLHFVKESKQDESGMPNNRFLAERTGGTYSTLKVQPAELEDSGVYFCASSPTANTEAFFGQGTRLTVV.